This is a list of T cell receptor beta chains from one sample in a study of siplizumab effects on memory and regulatory T cells. Repertoires were generated with immunoSEQ multiplex PCR, while TCRdb's copy carries only in-frame clones and drops some. The table shows approximately 100,000 clones, with about 91% occurring only once. Sequencing was performed on Tregs sorted from blood. These receptors all stem from a human donor in good health. The CDR3 runs from the conserved cysteine through the conserved F or W. The D gene is left open where the match is weak. Clone sizes are given selectively: once, few, many, or a class where the clone is expanded.

NA,TRBJ1-1,TRBV5-1,NA,TGCGCCAGCAGCTTGATTTGGGGAGCACAAACTGAAGCTTTCTTT,CASSLIWGAQTEAFF
NA,TRBJ2-1,TRBV4-2,NA,TGTGCCAGCAGCCCAGAGTTTGGAGGGGATGAGCAGTTCTTC,CASSPEFGGDEQFF
NA,TRBJ2-7,TRBV10-3,NA,TGTGCCATCAGTGAGTTTGGCGAGCAGTACTTC,CAISEFGEQYF
NA,TRBJ1-6,TRBV27,NA,TGTGCCAGCAGTTTATTTGCCAGGGTGGGTTCTAATTCACCCCTCCACTTT,CASSLFARVGSNSPLHF
TRBD1,TRBJ2-7,TRBV5-1,NA,TGCGCCAGCAGCTTGGGGTTGACAGGGGGCGACGAGCAGTACTTC,CASSLGLTGGDEQYF
NA,TRBJ2-5,TRBV18,NA,TGTGCCAGCTCACCACAGGGGATGCTTGAGACCCAGTACTTC,CASSPQGMLETQYF
NA,TRBJ2-7,TRBV25-1,NA,TGTGCCAGCAGTGAGGCTGGGGATCTCTACGAGCAGTACTTC,CASSEAGDLYEQYF
NA,TRBJ1-5,TRBV7-9,NA,TGTGCCAGCAGCTTATCTGGGGGGCAGCCCCAGCATTTT,CASSLSGGQPQHF
NA,TRBJ1-1,TRBV18,NA,TGTGCCAGCTCCCCGACGGGGGGTGAAGCTTTCTTT,CASSPTGGEAFF
NA,TRBJ1-1,TRBV5-1,NA,TGCGCCAGCAGTTGGGGCACTGAAGCTTTCTTT,CASSWGTEAFF
TRBD1,TRBJ2-3,TRBV30,NA,TGTGCCTGGAGTGTAATGAGACAGGGAAGAGATACGCAGTATTTT,CAWSVMRQGRDTQYF
NA,TRBJ2-7,TRBV6-5,NA,TGTGCCAGCAGTCCCTCGTGGCTCTACGAGCAGTACTTC,CASSPSWLYEQYF
NA,TRBJ1-5,TRBV30,NA,TGTGCCTGGAGTGTACAGGTTGAGGGTTGGATGAATCAGCCCCAGCATTTT,CAWSVQVEGWMNQPQHF
TRBD1,TRBJ1-2,TRBV15,NA,TGTGCCACCAGCAGAGATGAGCAGGGGGGCTATGGCTACACCTTC,CATSRDEQGGYGYTF
NA,TRBJ1-6,TRBV6-1,NA,TGTGCCAGCATCCGGACAGATAATTCACCCCTCCACTTT,CASIRTDNSPLHF
TRBD1,TRBJ2-7,TRBV19,NA,TGTGCCAGCAAGGGACAGGGCCGATCCTCCTACGAGCAGTACTTC,CASKGQGRSSYEQYF
TRBD2,TRBJ2-5,TRBV2,once,TGTGCCAGCAGTGATAAACTAGCGGAGACCCAGTACTTC,CASSDKLAETQYF
NA,TRBJ1-1,TRBV7-9,NA,TGTGCCAGCAGCTTAACCACTGGAGGCACTGAAGCTTTCTTT,CASSLTTGGTEAFF
TRBD2,TRBJ2-5,TRBV7-8,NA,TGTGCCAGCAGCCCCCGTCCGGGAGGGGAGACCCAGTACTTC,CASSPRPGGETQYF
NA,TRBJ1-2,TRBV25-1,NA,TGTGCCAGCAGTGAAATGATTGGGTATGGCTACACCTTC,CASSEMIGYGYTF
TRBD1,TRBJ2-7,TRBV25-1,NA,TGTGCCAGCAGTAGTCCGGGACAGGGAGACTACGAGCAGTACTTC,CASSSPGQGDYEQYF
NA,TRBJ1-5,TRBV25-1,NA,TGTGCCAGCAGTGAGATGAACGGCAATCAGCCCCAGCATTTT,CASSEMNGNQPQHF
NA,TRBJ1-1,TRBV7-9,once,TGTGCCAGCAGCTACTGGACAGAGGGGCGGGAAGCTTTCTTT,CASSYWTEGREAFF
NA,TRBJ1-6,TRBV5-1,NA,TGCGCCAGCAGCTGGCAGGGGCCGAATTCACCCCTCCACTTT,CASSWQGPNSPLHF
NA,TRBJ2-3,TRBV30,once,TGTGCCTGGAGTCCCCTCGGGGGAAAACTCACAGATACGCAGTATTTT,CAWSPLGGKLTDTQYF